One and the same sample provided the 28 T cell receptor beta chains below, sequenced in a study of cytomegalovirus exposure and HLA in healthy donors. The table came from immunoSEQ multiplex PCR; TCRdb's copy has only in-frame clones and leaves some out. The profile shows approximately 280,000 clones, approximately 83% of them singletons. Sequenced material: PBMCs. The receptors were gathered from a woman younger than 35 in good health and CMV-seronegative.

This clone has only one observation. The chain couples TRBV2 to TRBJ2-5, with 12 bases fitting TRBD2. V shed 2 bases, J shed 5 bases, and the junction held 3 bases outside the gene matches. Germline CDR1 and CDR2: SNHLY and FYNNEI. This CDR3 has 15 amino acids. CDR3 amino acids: CASSELAGGRETQYF. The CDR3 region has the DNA TGTGCCAGCAGTGAACTAGCGGGAGGGAGGGAGACCCAGTACTTC. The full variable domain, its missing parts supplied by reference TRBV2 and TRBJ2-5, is EPEVTQTPSHQVTQMGQEVILRCVPISNHLYFYWYRQILGQKVEFLVSFYNNEISEKSEIFDDQFSVERPDGSNFTLKIRSTKLEDSAMYFCASSELAGGRETQYFGPGTRLLVL.

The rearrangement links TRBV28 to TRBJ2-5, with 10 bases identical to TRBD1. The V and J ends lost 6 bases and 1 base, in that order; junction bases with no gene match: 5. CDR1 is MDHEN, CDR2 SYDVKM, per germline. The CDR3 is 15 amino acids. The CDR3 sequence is CASSRDRGGQETQYF. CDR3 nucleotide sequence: TGTGCCAGCAGCCGGGACAGGGGAGGCCAAGAGACCCAGTACTTC.

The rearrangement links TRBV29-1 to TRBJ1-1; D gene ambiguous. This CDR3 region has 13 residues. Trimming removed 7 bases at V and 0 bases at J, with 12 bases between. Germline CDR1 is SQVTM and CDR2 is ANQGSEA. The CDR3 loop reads CSAGGLMNTEAFF. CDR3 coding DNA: TGCAGCGCGGGTGGTTTAATGAACACTGAAGCTTTCTTT. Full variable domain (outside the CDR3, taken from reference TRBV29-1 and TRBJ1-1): SAVISQKPSRDICQRGTSLTIQCQVDSQVTMMFWYRQQPGQSLTLIATANQGSEATYESGFVIDKFPISRPNLTFSTLTVSNMSPEDSSIYLCSAGGLMNTEAFFGQGTRLTVV.

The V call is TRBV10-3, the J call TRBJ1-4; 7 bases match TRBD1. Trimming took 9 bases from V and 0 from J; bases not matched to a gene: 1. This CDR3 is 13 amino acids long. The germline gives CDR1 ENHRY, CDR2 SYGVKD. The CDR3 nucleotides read TGTGCCATTGGGACAGCAACTAATGAAAAACTGTTTTTT. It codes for CAIGTATNEKLFF.

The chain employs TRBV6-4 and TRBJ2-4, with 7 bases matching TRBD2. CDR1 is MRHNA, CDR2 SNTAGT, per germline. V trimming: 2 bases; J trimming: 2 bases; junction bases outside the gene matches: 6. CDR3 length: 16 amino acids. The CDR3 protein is CASSDAGVPPKNIQYF. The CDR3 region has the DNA TGTGCCAGCAGTGACGCGGGAGTACCCCCCAAAAACATTCAGTACTTC.

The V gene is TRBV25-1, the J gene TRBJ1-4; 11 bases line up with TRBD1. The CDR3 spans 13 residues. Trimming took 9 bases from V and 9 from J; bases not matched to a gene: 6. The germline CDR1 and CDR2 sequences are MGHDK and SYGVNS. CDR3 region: CARPGTGGKKLFF. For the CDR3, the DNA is TGTGCCAGACCCGGGACAGGGGGGAAAAAACTGTTTTTT.

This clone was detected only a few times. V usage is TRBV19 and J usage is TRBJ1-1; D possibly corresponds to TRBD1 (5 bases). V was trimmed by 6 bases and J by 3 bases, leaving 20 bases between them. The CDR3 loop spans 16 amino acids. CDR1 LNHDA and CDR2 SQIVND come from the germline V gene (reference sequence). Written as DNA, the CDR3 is TGTGCCAGTAGCCCCCGGGACGGGGGATGGGACACTGAAGCTTTCTTT. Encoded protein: CASSPRDGGWDTEAFF.

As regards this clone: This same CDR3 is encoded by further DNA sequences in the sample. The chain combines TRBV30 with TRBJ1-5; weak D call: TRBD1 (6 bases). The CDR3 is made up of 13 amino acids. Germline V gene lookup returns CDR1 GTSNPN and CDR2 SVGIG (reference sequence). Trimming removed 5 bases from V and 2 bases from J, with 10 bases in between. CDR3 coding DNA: TGTGCCTGGGCGGGGGGCGGCAATCAGCCCCAGCATTTT. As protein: CAWAGGGNQPQHF.

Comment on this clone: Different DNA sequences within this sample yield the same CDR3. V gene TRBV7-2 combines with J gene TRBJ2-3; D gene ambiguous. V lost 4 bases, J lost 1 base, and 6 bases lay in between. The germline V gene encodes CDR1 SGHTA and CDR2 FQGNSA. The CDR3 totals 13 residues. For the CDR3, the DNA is TGTGCCAGCAGCTCCCGGGGCACAGATACGCAGTATTTT. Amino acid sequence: CASSSRGTDTQYF.

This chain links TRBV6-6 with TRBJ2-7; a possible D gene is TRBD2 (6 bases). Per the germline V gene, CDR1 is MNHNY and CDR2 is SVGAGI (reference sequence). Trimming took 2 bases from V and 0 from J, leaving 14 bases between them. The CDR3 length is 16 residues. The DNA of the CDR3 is TGTGCCAGCAGTTACCTAATAGCGGCTGACTCCTACGAGCAGTACTTC. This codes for CASSYLIAADSYEQYF.

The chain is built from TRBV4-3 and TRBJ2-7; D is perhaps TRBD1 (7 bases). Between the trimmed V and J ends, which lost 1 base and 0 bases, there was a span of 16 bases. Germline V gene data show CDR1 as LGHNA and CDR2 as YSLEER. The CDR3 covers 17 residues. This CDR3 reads CASSQVLQGGHSYEQYF. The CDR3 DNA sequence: TGCGCCAGCAGCCAAGTACTCCAGGGGGGACACTCCTACGAGCAGTACTTC.

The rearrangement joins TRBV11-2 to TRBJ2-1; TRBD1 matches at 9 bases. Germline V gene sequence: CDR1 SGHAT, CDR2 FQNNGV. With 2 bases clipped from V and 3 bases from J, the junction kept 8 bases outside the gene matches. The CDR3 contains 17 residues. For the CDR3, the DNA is TGTGCCAGCAGCTTAAAAGTCGGGACAGGGTACTACAATGAGCAGTTCTTC. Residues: CASSLKVGTGYYNEQFF.

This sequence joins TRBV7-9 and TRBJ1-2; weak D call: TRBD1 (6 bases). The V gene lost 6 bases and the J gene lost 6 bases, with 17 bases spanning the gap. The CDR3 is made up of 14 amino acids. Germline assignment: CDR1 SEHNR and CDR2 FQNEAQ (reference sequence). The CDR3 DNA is TGTGCCAGCAGTCGGACCCGACAGGAAGATGGCTACACCTTC. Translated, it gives CASSRTRQEDGYTF.

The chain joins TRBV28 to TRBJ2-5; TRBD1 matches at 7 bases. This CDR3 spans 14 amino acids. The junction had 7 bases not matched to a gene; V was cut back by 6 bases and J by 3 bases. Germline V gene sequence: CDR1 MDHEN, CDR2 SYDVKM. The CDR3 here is CASSPGQPKETQYF. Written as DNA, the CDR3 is TGTGCCAGCAGCCCGGGACAGCCAAAAGAGACCCAGTACTTC. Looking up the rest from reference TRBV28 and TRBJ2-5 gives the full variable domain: DVKVTQSSRYLVKRTGEKVFLECVQDMDHENMFWYRQDPGLGLRLIYFSYDVKMKEKGDIPEGYSVSREKKERFSLILESASTNQTSMYLCASSPGQPKETQYFGPGTRLLVL.

The CDR3 bases are TGTGCCTGGATGGAGGGGCAAGAGACCCAGTACTTC. It specifies CAWMEGQETQYF. This chain links TRBV30 with TRBJ2-5; possibly TRBD2 for D (6 bases). This CDR3 is 12 amino acids long. Germline V gives CDR1 GTSNPN, CDR2 SVGIG (reference sequence). Between the trimmed V and J ends, which lost 4 bases and 2 bases, there was a span of 8 bases.

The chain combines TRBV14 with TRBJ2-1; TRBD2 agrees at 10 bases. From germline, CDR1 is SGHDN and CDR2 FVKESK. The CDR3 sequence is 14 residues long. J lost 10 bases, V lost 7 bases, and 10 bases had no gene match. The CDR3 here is CASTSAGGPSEQFF. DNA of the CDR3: TGTGCCAGCACCTCAGCGGGAGGGCCGTCGGAGCAGTTCTTC.

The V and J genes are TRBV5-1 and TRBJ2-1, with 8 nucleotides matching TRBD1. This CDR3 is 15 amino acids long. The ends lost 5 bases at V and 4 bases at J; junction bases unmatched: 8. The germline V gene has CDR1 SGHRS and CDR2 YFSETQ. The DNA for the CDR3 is TGCGCCAGCAGGTGGGGGGACAGGTCTTACAATGAGCAGTTCTTC. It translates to CASRWGDRSYNEQFF.

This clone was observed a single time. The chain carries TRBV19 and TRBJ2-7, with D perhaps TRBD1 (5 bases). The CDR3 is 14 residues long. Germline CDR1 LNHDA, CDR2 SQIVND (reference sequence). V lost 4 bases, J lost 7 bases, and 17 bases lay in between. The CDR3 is CASSTSAGLLEQYF. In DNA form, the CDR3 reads TGTGCCAGTAGTACCTCGGCAGGGCTTCTAGAGCAGTACTTC.

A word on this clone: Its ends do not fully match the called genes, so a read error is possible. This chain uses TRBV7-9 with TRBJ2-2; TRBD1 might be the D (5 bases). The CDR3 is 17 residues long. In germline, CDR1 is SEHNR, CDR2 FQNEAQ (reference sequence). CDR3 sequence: CASSHGWGLGNSGELFF. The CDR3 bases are TGTGCCAGCAGCCACGGATGGGGCCTTGGGAACTCCGGGGAGCTGTTTTTT.

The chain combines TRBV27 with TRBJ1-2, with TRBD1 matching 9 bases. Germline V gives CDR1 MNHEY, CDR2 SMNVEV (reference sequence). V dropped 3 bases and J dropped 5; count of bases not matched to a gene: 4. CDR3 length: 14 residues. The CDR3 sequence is CASSFGTGTYGYTF. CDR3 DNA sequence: TGTGCCAGCAGTTTTGGGACAGGGACTTATGGCTACACCTTC.

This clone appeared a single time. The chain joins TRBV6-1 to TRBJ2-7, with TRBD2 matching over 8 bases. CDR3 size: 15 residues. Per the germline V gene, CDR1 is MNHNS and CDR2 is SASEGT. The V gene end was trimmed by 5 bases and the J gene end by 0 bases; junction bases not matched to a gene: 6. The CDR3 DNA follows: TGTGCCAGCAGTCCCACTAGCGGTCTCTCCTACGAGCAGTACTTC. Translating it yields CASSPTSGLSYEQYF.

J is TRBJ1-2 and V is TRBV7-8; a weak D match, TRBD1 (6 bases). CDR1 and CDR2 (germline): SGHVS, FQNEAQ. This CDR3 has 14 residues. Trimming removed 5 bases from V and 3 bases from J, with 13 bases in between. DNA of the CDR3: TGTGCCAGCAGCATGAGCCAGGGGCACTATGGCTACACCTTC. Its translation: CASSMSQGHYGYTF.

The CDR3 DNA reads as TGTGCCAGCATGGGACTAGCGGAACCAAGATGGGACGAGCAGTACTTC. Encoded protein: CASMGLAEPRWDEQYF. V is TRBV27 and J is TRBJ2-7, with 11 bases matching TRBD2. CDR3 length: 16 amino acids. V shed 7 bases and J 5 bases; nucleotides not matched to a gene: 13. Germline lookup yields CDR1 MNHEY and CDR2 SMNVEV (reference sequence).

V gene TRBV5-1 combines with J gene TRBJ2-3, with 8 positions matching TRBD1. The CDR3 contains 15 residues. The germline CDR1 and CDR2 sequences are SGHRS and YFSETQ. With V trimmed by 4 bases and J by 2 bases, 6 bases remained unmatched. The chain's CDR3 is CASSHGQGVTDTQYF. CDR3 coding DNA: TGCGCCAGCAGCCACGGACAGGGTGTCACAGATACGCAGTATTTT. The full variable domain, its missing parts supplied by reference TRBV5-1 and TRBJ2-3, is KAGVTQTPRYLIKTRGQQVTLSCSPISGHRSVSWYQQTPGQGLQFLFEYFSETQRNKGNFPGRFSGRQFSNSRSEMNVSTLELGDSALYLCASSHGQGVTDTQYFGPGTRLTVL.

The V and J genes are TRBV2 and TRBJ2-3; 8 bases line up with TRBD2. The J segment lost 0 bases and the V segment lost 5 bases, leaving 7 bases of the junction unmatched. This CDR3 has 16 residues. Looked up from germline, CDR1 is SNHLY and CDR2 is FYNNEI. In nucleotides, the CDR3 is TGTGCCAGCAGTCCCTCCTTAGCGGGAAGCACAGATACGCAGTATTTT. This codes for CASSPSLAGSTDTQYF. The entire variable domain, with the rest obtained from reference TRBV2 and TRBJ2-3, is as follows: EPEVTQTPSHQVTQMGQEVILRCVPISNHLYFYWYRQILGQKVEFLVSFYNNEISEKSEIFDDQFSVERPDGSNFTLKIRSTKLEDSAMYFCASSPSLAGSTDTQYFGPGTRLTVL.

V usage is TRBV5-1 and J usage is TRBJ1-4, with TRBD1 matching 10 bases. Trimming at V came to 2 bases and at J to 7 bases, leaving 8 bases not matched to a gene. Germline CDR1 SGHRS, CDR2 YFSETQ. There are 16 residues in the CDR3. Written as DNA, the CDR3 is TGCGCCAGCAGCTTATTGACAGGGGGCCGGAGTGAAAAACTGTTTTTT. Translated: CASSLLTGGRSEKLFF.

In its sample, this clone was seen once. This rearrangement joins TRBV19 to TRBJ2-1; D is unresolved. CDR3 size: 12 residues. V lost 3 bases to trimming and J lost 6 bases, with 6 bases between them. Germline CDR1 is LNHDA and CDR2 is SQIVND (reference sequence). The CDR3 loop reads CASSIPLNEQFF. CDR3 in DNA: TGTGCCAGTAGTATTCCCCTCAATGAGCAGTTCTTC.

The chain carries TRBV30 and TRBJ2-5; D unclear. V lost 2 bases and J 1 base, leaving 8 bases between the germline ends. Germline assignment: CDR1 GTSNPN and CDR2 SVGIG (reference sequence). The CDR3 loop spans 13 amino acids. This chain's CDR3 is CAWSIQSQETQYF. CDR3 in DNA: TGTGCCTGGAGTATACAGAGCCAAGAGACCCAGTACTTC.